Following are 17 T cell receptor beta chains from one sample sequenced in a study of blood T cell repertoires in COVID-19. TCRdb's copy holds only in-frame clones and misses some; the assay was immunoSEQ multiplex PCR. This sample has under 200,000 clones; under 85% occur once, and the top ten carry 9.8%. The source material was peripheral blood. These receptors were collected from a woman older than 75 with acute or convalescent COVID-19.

The V call is TRBV19, the J call TRBJ1-2, with D possibly being TRBD1 (6 bases). Germline CDR1 LNHDA, CDR2 SQIVND (reference sequence). The CDR3 consists of 14 residues. Trimming pared 3 bases from V and 4 bases from J, leaving 12 bases between. The CDR3 reads CASSIPQGRYGYTF. In nucleotides, the CDR3 is TGTGCCAGTAGTATCCCACAGGGCCGCTATGGCTACACCTTC.

The chain is built from TRBV3-1 (or the pseudogene TRBV3-2) and TRBJ2-7, with D maybe TRBD2 (6 bases). V dropped 0 bases and J dropped 4 bases, with 16 bases sitting between them. The germline CDR1 and CDR2 sequences are LGHDT and YNNKEL (reference sequence). This CDR3 has 16 residues. Here the CDR3 DNA reads TGTGCCAGCAGCCAAGATCGGCTAGCGAGGCAATACGAGCAGTACTTC. It is translated as CASSQDRLARQYEQYF.

This rearrangement joins TRBV14 to TRBJ2-3; TRBD1 matches 7 bases. From germline, CDR1 is SGHDN and CDR2 FVKESK. Unmatched junction bases numbered 3, after V lost 5 bases and J lost 4 bases. The CDR3 consists of 13 residues. CDR3 residues: CASSDRVSDTQYF. The CDR3 coding sequence is TGTGCCAGCAGCGACAGGGTCTCAGATACGCAGTATTTT.

The chain couples TRBV5-8 to TRBJ2-1, with 10 bases lining up with TRBD2. V lost 5 bases to trimming and J lost 4 bases; unmatched junction nucleotides: 6. Germline assignment: CDR1 SGHTS and CDR2 YDEGEE. This CDR3 region has 15 residues. The CDR3 DNA reads TGTGCCAGCAGGCTCAGACTAGCGGGTTACAATGAGCAGTTCTTC. The encoded protein is CASRLRLAGYNEQFF.

This chain connects TRBV6-5 to TRBJ1-4, with 7 positions matching TRBD1. Trimming at V came to 4 bases and at J to 7 bases, leaving 6 bases not matched to a gene. This CDR3 has 14 residues. In germline, CDR1 is MNHEY, CDR2 SVGAGI. This CDR3 is CASSSDRVIEKLFF. The DNA for the CDR3 is TGTGCCAGCAGTTCCGACAGGGTAATTGAAAAACTGTTTTTT.

The chain has TRBV4-2 and TRBJ1-3; D is ambiguous. The CDR3 length is 16 residues. The germline V gene encodes CDR1 LGHNA and CDR2 YNFKEQ. Trimming took 0 bases from V and 0 from J, leaving 9 bases between them. CDR3 DNA sequence: TGTGCCAGCAGCCAAGACAGAACCGTCTCTGGAAACACCATATATTTT. Amino acid sequence: CASSQDRTVSGNTIYF.

The V gene is TRBV5-1, the J gene TRBJ2-1; 11 positions match TRBD2. Germline-derived CDR1 and CDR2 are SGHRS and YFSETQ. The V gene end was trimmed by 0 bases and the J gene end by 7 bases; junction bases not matched to a gene: 6. The CDR3 sequence is 16 residues long. The CDR3 reads CASSLEVAGGGNEQFF. CDR3 sequence (DNA): TGCGCCAGCAGCTTGGAGGTAGCGGGAGGGGGAAATGAGCAGTTCTTC.

Only a few counts were recorded for this clone. This chain uses TRBV19 with TRBJ1-1, with D possibly being TRBD1 (5 bases). CDR3 length equals 14 residues. Germline loops: CDR1 LNHDA, CDR2 SQIVND (reference sequence). The ends were cut back, 3 bases at V and 1 base at J, with 9 bases in the middle. Written as DNA, the CDR3 is TGTGCCAGTAGTATTGCAGGGCCGAACACTGAAGCTTTCTTT. Translation: CASSIAGPNTEAFF.

CDR3 bases: TGTGCCAGCAGTGATGCCGGGACAGAGAACACTGAAGCTTTCTTT. This gives the protein CASSDAGTENTEAFF. This sequence joins TRBV6-1 and TRBJ1-1; 7 bases fit TRBD1. The CDR3 covers 15 residues. CDR1 is MNHNS, CDR2 SASEGT, per germline. With 3 bases clipped from V and 1 base from J, the junction kept 5 bases outside the gene matches.

The rearrangement joins TRBV7-5 to TRBJ1-4; no check of the table's D call, TRBD1, against the DNA was made. TRBV7-5 is a documented pseudogene. The CDR3 runs to 17 residues. The CDR3 bases are TGTGCCAGAAGCGGACAGGACGGACAGGCAACTAATGAAAAACTGTTTTTT. Encoded protein: CARSGQDGQATNEKLFF.

The chain recombines TRBV18 with TRBJ1-2, with D hard to call. Germline values: CDR1 KGHSH, CDR2 LQKENI. V lost 3 bases to trimming and J lost 8 bases, with 13 bases between them. There are 13 residues in the CDR3. CDR3 sequence: CASSPGQASGYTF. CDR3 in DNA: TGTGCCAGCTCACCGGGTCAGGCGTCCGGCTACACCTTC.

CDR3 loop: CASSLKQGLTGELFF. CDR3 nucleotides: TGCGCCAGCAGCTTGAAACAGGGGCTCACCGGGGAGCTGTTTTTT. The chain has TRBV5-1 and TRBJ2-2, with 7 bases fitting TRBD1. The germline V gene encodes CDR1 SGHRS and CDR2 YFSETQ. With V trimmed by 1 base and J by 4 bases, 4 bases remained unmatched. The CDR3 is 15 amino acids.

The count of this clone is one. The chain recombines TRBV7-9 with TRBJ2-3; 8 bases are shared with TRBD2. Germline values: CDR1 SEHNR, CDR2 FQNEAQ (reference sequence). The CDR3 covers 17 residues. V dropped 5 bases and J dropped 1; count of bases not matched to a gene: 11. CDR3 loop: CASSPRGGGLGTDTQYF. For the CDR3, the DNA is TGTGCCAGCAGCCCACGTGGCGGGGGGTTAGGCACAGATACGCAGTATTTT.

The chain combines TRBV5-1 with TRBJ1-2; no firm D call. The CDR3 is made up of 13 amino acids. Germline assignment: CDR1 SGHRS and CDR2 YFSETQ. Trimming shortened V by 1 base and J by 0 bases, and 4 bases separated the two germline ends. CDR3 in DNA: TGCGCCAGCAGCTTGAGCCCTAACTATGGCTACACCTTC. Residues: CASSLSPNYGYTF.

The chain joins TRBV4-3 to TRBJ2-7; 7 positions match TRBD2. V lost 1 base, J lost 5 bases, and 2 bases stayed unmatched. Looked up from germline, CDR1 is LGHNA and CDR2 is YSLEER. The CDR3 is 13 amino acids. This CDR3 reads CASSQGTRNEQYF. CDR3 in DNA: TGCGCCAGCAGCCAAGGGACTAGGAACGAGCAGTACTTC.

This CDR3 is CASSQAGLGYEQFF. CDR3 DNA: TGTGCCAGCAGCCAAGCGGGACTAGGATACGAGCAGTTCTTC. The chain links TRBV3-1 (or the pseudogene TRBV3-2) to TRBJ2-1, with TRBD2 matching 8 bases. J lost 10 bases, V lost 1 base, and 6 bases had no gene match. Germline V lookup: CDR1 LGHDT, CDR2 YNNKEL (reference sequence). The CDR3 has 14 amino acids.

This clone showed up just a few times. The chain joins TRBV5-1 to TRBJ2-1; 13 nucleotides align to TRBD2. This CDR3 has 16 residues. J was trimmed by 8 bases and V by 0 bases; bases with no gene match: 5. The germline V gene encodes CDR1 SGHRS and CDR2 YFSETQ. The CDR3 nucleotides are TGCGCCAGCAGCTTGGCAAAGGGACTAGCGGGGTATGAGCAGTTCTTC. Translated: CASSLAKGLAGYEQFF.